Following are 27 T cell receptor beta chains from one sample sequenced in a study of Graves' ophthalmopathy and Graves' hyperthyroidism. Amplified material comprised TCR beta CDR3 regions derived from RNA transcripts. The workflow started with a first-round RT-PCR run with HTBI primers and then moved on to a second-round multiplex PCR. TCRdb re-derived calls from the multiplex PCR reads in MiXCR, one entry per CDR3 protein. Here the sample spans just over 600,000 distinct CDR3 sequences, 20% to 25% being singletons. The specimen sequenced was peripheral blood. Every receptor here comes from a woman under 30 with stable Graves' hyperthyroidism. Some clones in this sample may be carry-over from other donors' samples.

The genes are TRBV6-2 or TRBV6-3 and TRBJ1-2, with D unclear. This CDR3 is 13 amino acids long. The V end lost 10 bases, the J end lost 4 bases, and 16 bases lay between the germline ends. Germline V gene lookup returns CDR1 MNHEY and CDR2 SVGEGT. The CDR3: CATQPGMTYGYTF. CDR3 nucleotide sequence: TGTGCCACTCAACCGGGAATGACCTATGGCTACACCTTC.

This clonotype was observed many times. The chain couples TRBV20-1 to TRBJ2-5; the D is unclear. Per germline, CDR1 DFQATT and CDR2 SNEGSKA (reference sequence). CDR3 size: 12 residues. V was cut by 2 bases and J by 4 bases, with 8 bases left in between. CDR3 nucleotides: TGCAGTGCTAGAAGGCTGCCAGAGACCCAGTACTTC. Its translation is CSARRLPETQYF.

In this sample, this clonotype turned up many times. The CDR3 DNA reads TGTGCCAGCGGATCGACAGACTCTGGAAACACCATATATTTT. It translates to CASGSTDSGNTIYF. V and J are TRBV7-8 and TRBJ1-3; a possible D gene is TRBD1 (5 bases). Germline CDR1 is SGHVS and CDR2 is FQNEAQ. The CDR3 spans 14 residues. Trimming stripped 8 bases from V and 0 bases from J, with 11 bases between.

At least ten counts were recorded for this clonotype. The chain recombines TRBV6-5 with TRBJ2-7, with 8 bases that match TRBD2. CDR1 and CDR2 (germline): MNHEY, SVGAGI. V dropped 2 bases and J dropped 0; count of bases not matched to a gene: 3. This CDR3 contains 15 residues. In DNA form, the CDR3 reads TGTGCCAGCAGTTACGAGCGGGGGAGCTCCTACGAGCAGTACTTC. Its translation: CASSYERGSSYEQYF.

J is TRBJ1-6 and V is TRBV20-1; 7 nucleotides line up with TRBD1. With 0 bases clipped from V and 7 bases from J, the junction kept 9 bases outside the gene matches. The CDR3 contains 16 residues. Germline CDR1 DFQATT, CDR2 SNEGSKA (reference sequence). CDR3 sequence: CSAREGTARRNSPLHF. The CDR3 region has the DNA TGCAGTGCTAGAGAAGGGACAGCACGTCGAAATTCACCCCTCCACTTT.

This clonotype was seen at least ten times. This chain connects TRBV3-1 to TRBJ1-6; D may be TRBD1 (6 bases). Germline values: CDR1 LGHDT, CDR2 YNNKEL (reference sequence). The CDR3 runs to 16 residues. Trimming took 4 bases from V and 6 from J, leaving 16 bases between them. For the CDR3, the DNA is TGTGCCAGCAGCCCGAGGAGGGGGGGAATTAATTCACCCCTCCACTTT. It translates to CASSPRRGGINSPLHF.

This clonotype showed up just a few times. This chain links TRBV4-1 with TRBJ2-7, with D perhaps TRBD1 (5 bases). V was trimmed by 5 bases and J by 5 bases, leaving 16 bases between them. This CDR3 region has 14 residues. Germline loops: CDR1 MGHRA, CDR2 YSYEKL. The DNA for the CDR3 is TGCGCCAGCAGCACCACAAGTCTCAGGGACGAGCAGTACTTC. Protein product: CASSTTSLRDEQYF.

V gene TRBV6-1 combines with J gene TRBJ2-7, with 8 positions matching TRBD1. The germline CDR1 and CDR2 sequences are MNHNS and SASEGT. CDR3 length equals 14 residues. V lost 6 bases and J lost 0; bases outside the gene matches: 4. CDR3 sequence (DNA): TGTGCCAGCAGATGGACAGGGAGCTCCTACGAGCAGTACTTC. It encodes CASRWTGSSYEQYF.

This clonotype has just a few counts. The chain is built from TRBV20-1 and TRBJ2-2; 12 bases match TRBD1. V was pared by 1 base and J by 7 bases, with 4 bases of the junction left unmatched. Germline V gene lookup returns CDR1 DFQATT and CDR2 SNEGSKA (reference sequence). This CDR3 has 15 residues. The CDR3 nucleotides read TGCAGTGCTAGAGGGGGGACAGGGGGCTTCGGGGAGCTGTTTTTT. This codes for CSARGGTGGFGELFF.

This clonotype occurred many times. This chain joins TRBV27 and TRBJ1-1; the match to TRBD1 covers 7 bases. The V and J ends lost 5 bases and 6 bases, in that order; junction bases with no gene match: 6. The CDR3 is 13 residues long. Germline assignment: CDR1 MNHEY and CDR2 SMNVEV (reference sequence). As DNA, the CDR3 is TGTGCCAGCAGTCGACAGGGTGACGCTGAAGCTTTCTTT. This gives the protein CASSRQGDAEAFF.

The chain joins TRBV27 to TRBJ1-2; D perhaps matches TRBD1 (5 bases). Trimming pared 5 bases from V and 8 bases from J, leaving 18 bases between. The V gene's germline CDR1 is MNHEY and CDR2 SMNVEV (reference sequence). CDR3 size: 14 residues. CDR3 sequence: CASSTQLGGSGYTF. CDR3 DNA sequence: TGTGCCAGCAGTACCCAACTCGGGGGATCCGGCTACACCTTC.

This clonotype was seen ten or more times. The chain combines TRBV28 with TRBJ2-5; D is perhaps TRBD1 (6 bases). Trimming shortened V by 10 bases and J by 5 bases, and 14 bases separated the two germline ends. There are 12 residues in the CDR3. CDR1 and CDR2 from the germline V gene are MDHEN and SYDVKM. The CDR3 nucleotides are TGTGCCAACCGACCTAGGGGGGAGACCCAGTACTTC. Its protein product is CANRPRGETQYF.

The V gene is TRBV19, the J gene TRBJ1-2, with TRBD1 matching 7 bases. The CDR3 runs 14 residues. V gave up 6 bases and J gave up 7 bases; unmatched junction bases: 11. CDR1 and CDR2 from the germline V gene are LNHDA and SQIVND (reference sequence). CDR3 protein: CASRPRDRSGGYTF. In nucleotides, the CDR3 is TGTGCCAGTAGACCCCGGGACAGATCGGGTGGCTACACCTTC.

J is TRBJ2-7 and V is TRBV5-1, with 7 bases matching TRBD1. Trimming at V came to 3 bases and at J to 0 bases, leaving 12 bases not matched to a gene. Germline assignment: CDR1 SGHRS and CDR2 YFSETQ. The CDR3 consists of 17 residues. CDR3 DNA sequence: TGCGCCAGCAGCTCGGCTCTAGGGGGCTATAGCTCCTACGAGCAGTACTTC. Its translation: CASSSALGGYSSYEQYF.

The V gene is TRBV6-5, the J gene TRBJ2-7; D may be TRBD1 (5 bases). This CDR3 is built from 14 residues. Germline V gene lookup returns CDR1 MNHEY and CDR2 SVGAGI. V gave up 8 bases and J gave up 6 bases, with 20 bases separating them. The CDR3 region is CASGAAGPLIEQYF. The CDR3 nucleotides are TGTGCCAGCGGGGCGGCAGGCCCACTTATCGAGCAGTACTTC.

This clonotype appeared many times. This chain connects TRBV6-5 to TRBJ2-7, with D possibly matching TRBD2 (6 bases). This CDR3 comprises 17 residues. CDR1 is MNHEY, CDR2 SVGAGI, per germline. V was shortened by 2 bases and J by 0 bases, with 17 bases between the two germline ends. The CDR3 region has the DNA TGTGCCAGCAGTTACCGGTCCGGGCGCGGGGCCTCCTACGAGCAGTACTTC. This sequence encodes CASSYRSGRGASYEQYF.

This chain joins TRBV5-6 and TRBJ2-7; D is tentatively TRBD1 or TRBD2 (5 bases each). V was clipped by 3 bases and J by 3 bases, with 13 bases between them. The CDR3 length is 14 residues. Germline loops: CDR1 SGHDT, CDR2 YYEEEE. The CDR3 loop is CASSSPGPSYEQYV. The CDR3 bases are TGTGCCAGCAGCTCACCGGGACCGAGCTACGAGCAGTACGTC.

This clonotype was seen many times. This chain links TRBV25-1 with TRBJ2-2; TRBD1 might be the D (5 bases). CDR1 is MGHDK, CDR2 SYGVNS, per germline. V lost 2 bases, J lost 8 bases, and 18 bases lay in between. The CDR3 contains 16 residues. The CDR3 DNA reads as TGTGCCAGCAGTGAAGGGGCGATGCCGGGTTTGGGGGAGCTGTTTTTT. Protein: CASSEGAMPGLGELFF.

This clonotype was found many times. This chain connects TRBV15 to TRBJ2-2; TRBD1 matches 7 bases. Germline V lookup: CDR1 LNHNV, CDR2 YYDKDF (reference sequence). Trimming cost V 0 bases and J 7 bases; bases outside gene matches: 8. CDR3 length: 16 amino acids. The CDR3 here is CATSRDRNRGFGELFF. Written as DNA, the CDR3 is TGTGCCACCAGCAGAGATCGAAACAGGGGTTTCGGGGAGCTGTTTTTT.

This clonotype was observed at least ten times. V usage is TRBV28 and J usage is TRBJ1-2, with TRBD1 matching 9 bases. V shed 4 bases, J shed 7 bases, and the junction held 1 base outside the gene matches. Germline V gene data show CDR1 as MDHEN and CDR2 as SYDVKM. This CDR3 is built from 12 residues. In DNA, the CDR3 is TGTGCCAGCAGTTGGGACAGGGCTGGCTACACCTTC. Translation gives CASSWDRAGYTF.

Many counts were recorded for this clonotype. The chain employs TRBV20-1 and TRBJ1-5; TRBD1 agrees at 7 bases. The CDR3 is made up of 14 amino acids. Germline loops: CDR1 DFQATT, CDR2 SNEGSKA (reference sequence). CDR3 DNA sequence: TGCAGCGCCTCACAGGGGTACAGCAATCAGCCCCAGCATTTT. It encodes CSASQGYSNQPQHF.

CDR3 in DNA: TGTGCCAGCAGTGAAGGATTAGGGGGGCGCGATGGCTACACCTTC. This codes for CASSEGLGGRDGYTF. The V and J genes are TRBV6-1 and TRBJ1-2; a weak D match, TRBD1 (6 bases). Trimming took off 1 base at V and 6 bases at J, with 15 bases between the two ends. This CDR3 has 15 residues. CDR1 MNHNS and CDR2 SASEGT come from the germline V gene.

This clonotype came up once. The V and J genes are TRBV15 and TRBJ2-5, with unresolved D. Germline assignment: CDR1 LNHNV and CDR2 YYDKDF (reference sequence). The CDR3 has 14 amino acids. V lost 1 base to trimming and J lost 5 bases, with 11 bases between them. The CDR3 reads CATSRVKAWETQYF. The DNA for the CDR3 is TGTGCCACCAGCAGAGTCAAAGCTTGGGAGACCCAGTACTTC.

V is TRBV28 and J is TRBJ2-2, with D unclear. This CDR3 is 12 amino acids long. Trimming removed 2 bases at V and 9 bases at J, with 7 bases between. Germline loops: CDR1 MDHEN, CDR2 SYDVKM. CDR3 sequence (DNA): TGTGCCAGCAGTTTACTACCCCGGGAGCTGTTTTTT. Protein sequence: CASSLLPRELFF.

Ten or more counts support this clonotype. The chain has TRBV6-2 or TRBV6-3 and TRBJ2-7, with D unclear. Germline V lookup: CDR1 MNHEY, CDR2 SVGEGT. The CDR3 loop spans 16 amino acids. Deletions cut 7 bases from V and 4 bases from J, with 23 bases between. The CDR3 here is CASKIVGSASSYEQYF. In DNA, the CDR3 is TGTGCCAGCAAGATCGTTGGGTCCGCATCTTCTTACGAGCAGTACTTC.

This clonotype showed up many times. The chain joins TRBV10-3 to TRBJ1-2, with D possibly TRBD1 on 5 matching bases. Germline V CDR1 and CDR2: ENHRY, SYGVKD. V lost 5 bases and J 2 bases, leaving 9 bases between the germline ends. The CDR3 extends over 13 amino acids. In nucleotides, the CDR3 is TGTGCCATCAGTCTGGACACCAACTATGGCTACACCTTC. This gives the protein CAISLDTNYGYTF.

This chain connects TRBV4-1 to TRBJ2-7, with 12 bases fitting TRBD1. V was pared by 5 bases and J by 1 base, with 9 bases of the junction left unmatched. In germline, CDR1 is MGHRA, CDR2 YSYEKL. This CDR3 has 17 amino acids. CDR3 sequence reads: CASSSHGGQGASYEQYF. Here the CDR3 DNA reads TGCGCCAGCAGCTCACACGGGGGACAGGGGGCTTCCTACGAGCAGTACTTC.